Below, 15 T cell receptor beta chains from the same sample are listed, as sequenced in a study of blood T cell repertoires in COVID-19. Profiled with immunoSEQ multiplex PCR; TCRdb holds only in-frame clones, not every one. This table holds 250,000 to 300,000 clones, 75% to 90% found once. The material sequenced was peripheral blood. The receptors derive from a woman in her thirties with active or convalescent COVID-19.

This chain joins TRBV7-9 and TRBJ2-3; 11 positions match TRBD1. J was trimmed by 3 bases and V by 0 bases; bases with no gene match: 8. The germline gives CDR1 SEHNR, CDR2 FQNEAQ (reference sequence). The CDR3 covers 18 residues. The CDR3 sequence is CASSLAGQGVRGTDTQYF. CDR3 bases: TGTGCCAGCAGCTTAGCGGGACAGGGGGTAAGAGGGACAGATACGCAGTATTTT.

The table lists this clone with a count of one. The CDR3 here is CASSVGRNTEAFF. DNA for the CDR3: TGTGCCAGCAGTGTGGGGCGGAACACTGAAGCTTTCTTT. The rearrangement uses TRBV25-1 and TRBJ1-1; D is possibly TRBD1 (5 bases). V lost 4 bases to trimming and J lost 1 base, with 7 bases between them. CDR3 length: 13 amino acids. Per the germline V gene, CDR1 is MGHDK and CDR2 is SYGVNS.

This clone showed up just a few times. The chain recombines TRBV30 with TRBJ1-3, with TRBD1 identical over 8 bases. Germline lookup yields CDR1 GTSNPN and CDR2 SVGIG (reference sequence). V lost 5 bases to trimming and J lost 3 bases; unmatched junction nucleotides: 6. CDR3 length: 14 residues. The CDR3 reads CAWAKDRVGNTIYF. In nucleotides, the CDR3 is TGTGCCTGGGCCAAGGACAGGGTTGGAAACACCATATATTTT.

The V and J genes are TRBV18 and TRBJ1-2; possibly TRBD1 for D (5 bases). CDR3 length: 14 residues. The germline V gene encodes CDR1 KGHSH and CDR2 LQKENI. With 3 bases removed from V and 6 bases from J, the gap between germline ends came to 14 bases. The CDR3 DNA follows: TGTGCCAGCTCACCCACCCCAGGGAAGGATGGCTACACCTTC. Its translation: CASSPTPGKDGYTF.

The J gene is TRBJ2-5, the V gene TRBV3-1 (or the pseudogene TRBV3-2), with TRBD2 as a possible D gene (6 bases). V lost 1 base to trimming and J lost 5 bases, with 11 bases between them. This CDR3 contains 14 residues. Per the germline V gene, CDR1 is LGHDT and CDR2 is YNNKEL (reference sequence). The CDR3, as DNA: TGTGCCAGCAGCCAAGTAAAGGGGAGGGAGACCCAGTACTTC. Translation gives CASSQVKGRETQYF.

The J gene is TRBJ2-1, the V gene TRBV5-1; 8 bases are shared with TRBD1. V lost 4 bases and J lost 6; bases outside the gene matches: 6. The CDR3 runs to 14 residues. Germline CDR1 and CDR2: SGHRS and YFSETQ. The CDR3 coding sequence is TGCGCCAGCAGCGGGGGACAGGACGGCAATGAGCAGTTCTTC. Translated, it gives CASSGGQDGNEQFF.

The chain is built from TRBV2 and TRBJ1-1, with a possible D match to TRBD1 (6 bases). Germline V CDR1 and CDR2: SNHLY, FYNNEI. The CDR3 consists of 14 residues. V shed 9 bases and J shed 4 bases, with 18 bases lying between them. CDR3 in DNA: TGTGCCAGAAAACAACAGGGCGGGAGCACTGAAGCTTTCTTT. Amino acid sequence: CARKQQGGSTEAFF.

This chain uses TRBV7-8 with TRBJ2-5; D is possibly TRBD2 (5 bases). Germline lookup yields CDR1 SGHVS and CDR2 FQNEAQ. There are 15 residues in the CDR3. V was shortened by 3 bases and J by 4 bases, with 15 bases between the two germline ends. The CDR3 reads CASSFARGSVETQYF. The CDR3 DNA is TGTGCCAGCAGCTTCGCTCGGGGTAGCGTAGAGACCCAGTACTTC.

The chain recombines TRBV2 with TRBJ2-7; TRBD1 agrees at 9 bases. After removal of 8 bases from V and 7 bases from J, the junction contained 9 bases not matched to a gene. This CDR3 comprises 13 residues. CDR1 SNHLY and CDR2 FYNNEI come from the germline V gene. The CDR3 DNA reads TGTGCCAGCGGGGGACAGGGAGAGGGGGAGCAGTACTTC. Translating it yields CASGGQGEGEQYF.

The V call is TRBV5-6, the J call TRBJ2-1; 7 positions match TRBD2. The CDR3 consists of 14 residues. V gave up 6 bases and J gave up 6 bases; unmatched junction bases: 9. The germline V gene has CDR1 SGHDT and CDR2 YYEEEE. The CDR3 nucleotides read TGTGCCAGCAATAGTGGGGGGGTTGGCAATGAGCAGTTCTTC. Translating gives CASNSGGVGNEQFF.

This clone was seen more than once but under ten times. This sequence joins TRBV27 and TRBJ1-6, with TRBD1 identical over 7 bases. The CDR3 has 16 amino acids. The germline gives CDR1 MNHEY, CDR2 SMNVEV (reference sequence). V lost 3 bases and J lost 5; bases outside the gene matches: 7. In DNA, the CDR3 is TGTGCCAGCAGTTTGGACAGGAGAAGGAATAATTCACCCCTCCACTTT. Residues: CASSLDRRRNNSPLHF.

V gene TRBV6-1 combines with J gene TRBJ2-1; D gene unclear. The CDR3 is 15 amino acids. Trimming removed 1 base from V and 2 bases from J, with 9 bases in between. Germline CDR1 is MNHNS and CDR2 is SASEGT. The CDR3 DNA is TGTGCCAGCAGTGAAGGTAGCTTTGCCTACAATGAGCAGTTCTTC. As protein: CASSEGSFAYNEQFF.

The chain has TRBV5-4 and TRBJ1-1; 7 positions agree with TRBD1. With 2 bases clipped from V and 10 bases from J, the junction kept 5 bases outside the gene matches. The CDR3 length is 12 residues. Germline-derived CDR1 and CDR2 are SGHNT and YYREEE (reference sequence). The CDR3 DNA is TGTGCCAGCAGCTTTTTGAACAGGGGAGCTTTCTTT. Its translation is CASSFLNRGAFF.

The chain couples TRBV6-7 to TRBJ1-1, with TRBD1 as a possible D gene (6 bases). TRBV6-7 is known as an ORF, though its function is uncertain. The CDR3 sequence is 11 residues long. Deletions cut 9 bases from V and 11 bases from J, with 16 bases between. The CDR3 loop reads CARGAGRVAFF. Written as DNA, the CDR3 is TGTGCCAGGGGGGCAGGGAGGGTGGCTTTCTTT.

CDR3: CASSVLPGGSTEAFF. The CDR3 nucleotides are TGTGCCAGCAGCGTCCTCCCGGGAGGGAGCACTGAAGCTTTCTTT. The chain combines TRBV9 with TRBJ1-1; no reliable D call. CDR1 is SGDLS, CDR2 YYNGEE, per germline. Trimming removed 2 bases at V and 4 bases at J, with 15 bases between. This CDR3 has 15 residues.